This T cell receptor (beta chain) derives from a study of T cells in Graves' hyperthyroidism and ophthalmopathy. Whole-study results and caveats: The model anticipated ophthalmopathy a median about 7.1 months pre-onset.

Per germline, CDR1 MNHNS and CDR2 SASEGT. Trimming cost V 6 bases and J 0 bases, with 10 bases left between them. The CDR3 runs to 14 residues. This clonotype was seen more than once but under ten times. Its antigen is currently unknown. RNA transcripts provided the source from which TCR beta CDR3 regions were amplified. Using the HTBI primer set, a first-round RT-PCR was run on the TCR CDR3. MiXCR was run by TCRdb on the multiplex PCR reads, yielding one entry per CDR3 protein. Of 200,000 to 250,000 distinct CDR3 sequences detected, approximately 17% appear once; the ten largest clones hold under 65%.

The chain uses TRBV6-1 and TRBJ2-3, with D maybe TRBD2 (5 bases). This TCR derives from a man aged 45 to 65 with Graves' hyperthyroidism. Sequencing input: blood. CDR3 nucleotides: TGTGCCAGCAGGGAACGCGGGAGCACAGATACGCAGTATTTT. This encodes CASRERGSTDTQYF.